Sequencing of this T cell receptor beta chain was carried out in a study of STAT3 mutations in large granular lymphocyte leukemia. The overall study: Around two fifths of treated T-LGLL patients showed hematologic response to immunosuppression. Study-wide points: All newly emerging clones after therapy were STAT3 wild type. In T-cell large granular lymphocyte leukemia, about half of patients showed multiple immunodominant subclonotypes. Differing intervals and regimens complicate linking therapy response to clone burden.

Comment on this clone: As yet, its antigen is unknown.

Libraries were prepared by immunoSEQ multiplex PCR; TCRdb keeps only in-frame clonotypes and omits some of them. Altogether around 7,800 clones are present, about 89% being singletons, with the ten largest covering 80% to 90%. The TCR was taken from an elderly man with T-cell large granular lymphocyte leukemia. Some clones in this sample may be carry-over from other donors' samples. The sequencing input was peripheral blood mononuclear cells.

The CDR3 bases are TGCGCCAGCAGCCCTAGGGGACAGTGGAATTCACCCCTCCACTTT. Amino acids: CASSPRGQWNSPLHF. The genes are TRBV4-3 and TRBJ1-6; 7 bases fit TRBD1. The V and J ends lost 4 bases and 7 bases, in that order; junction bases with no gene match: 7. Germline V gene sequence: CDR1 LGHNA, CDR2 YSLEER. The CDR3 loop spans 15 amino acids.